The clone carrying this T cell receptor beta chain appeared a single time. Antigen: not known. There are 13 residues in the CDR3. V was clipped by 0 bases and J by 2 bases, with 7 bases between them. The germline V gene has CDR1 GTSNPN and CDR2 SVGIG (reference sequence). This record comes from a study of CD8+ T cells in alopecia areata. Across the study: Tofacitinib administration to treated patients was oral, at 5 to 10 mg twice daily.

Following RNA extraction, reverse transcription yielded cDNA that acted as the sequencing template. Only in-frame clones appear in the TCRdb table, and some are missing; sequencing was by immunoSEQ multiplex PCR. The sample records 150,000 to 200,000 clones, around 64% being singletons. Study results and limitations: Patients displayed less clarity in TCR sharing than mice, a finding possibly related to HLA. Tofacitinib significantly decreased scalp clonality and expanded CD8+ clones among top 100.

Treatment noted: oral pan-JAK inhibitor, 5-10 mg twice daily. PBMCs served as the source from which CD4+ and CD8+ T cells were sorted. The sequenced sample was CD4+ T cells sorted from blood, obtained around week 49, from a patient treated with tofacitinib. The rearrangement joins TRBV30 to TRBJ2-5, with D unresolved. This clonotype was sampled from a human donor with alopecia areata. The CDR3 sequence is CAWSVISQETQYF. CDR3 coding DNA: TGTGCCTGGAGTGTAATTTCTCAAGAGACCCAGTACTTC.